This T cell receptor (beta chain) was found in a study of blood T cell repertoires in COVID-19. Across the study: Sources were T cells, B-cell-depleted T cells, or PBMCs; the material itself was cDNA or gDNA.

The data were produced by immunoSEQ multiplex PCR, yet TCRdb's version contains in-frame clones alone and is incomplete. This table has some 190,000 clones, 85% to 90% appearing once. Per germline, CDR1 MNHNY and CDR2 SVGAGI (reference sequence). The J segment lost 4 bases and the V segment lost 6 bases, leaving 7 bases of the junction unmatched. The CDR3 contains 14 residues. Allocation to cohorts depended on clinical history reported by the participants. This clone occurred a few times. Sequencing was done on a sample of PBMCs or T cells enriched from blood (not recorded which). The source is a woman aged 40 to 55 in a cohort exposed to, infected with or recovered from COVID-19 (not recorded which). V usage is TRBV6-6 and J usage is TRBJ1-2; 8 nucleotides line up with TRBD1. This CDR3 reads CASRTIGQGYGYTF. Written as DNA, the CDR3 is TGTGCCAGCAGGACCATCGGACAGGGCTATGGCTACACCTTC.